The rows below give T cell receptor beta chains drawn from one sample of a study of blood T cell repertoires in COVID-19. Only in-frame clones appear in the TCRdb table, and some are missing; sequencing was by immunoSEQ multiplex PCR. The table lists 110,000 or so clones, 80% to 85% of them singletons, with 37% in the top ten. The sequenced sample consisted of peripheral blood. These TCRs come from a man older than 75 with acute or convalescent COVID-19. Each CDR3 is given with its conserved first and last residue. A D gene is named only where the DNA matches it firmly. Size tells how often a clone was seen (once, few, many) or the class of an expanded clone, and some rows leave it out.

>TRBV27|-|TRBJ1-6|-
CASSLYGLYNSPLHF
TGTGCCAGCAGTTTATATGGGCTCTATAATTCACCCCTCCACTTT
>TRBV29-1|TRBD1|TRBJ1-2|-
CSVEDLQNPTGGGTYGYTF
TGCAGCGTTGAAGATCTTCAGAACCCGACAGGGGGCGGAACCTATGGCTACACCTTC
>TRBV19|TRBD1|TRBJ1-2|-
CASSRQGPGDYGYTF
TGTGCCAGTAGTAGACAGGGCCCAGGGGACTATGGCTACACCTTC
>TRBV6-1|TRBD1|TRBJ1-2|-
CASSEGRTGHGYTF
TGTGCCAGCAGTGAAGGGAGGACAGGGCACGGCTACACCTTC
>TRBV5-1|-|TRBJ1-2|-
CASSFEQPYGYTF
TGCGCCAGCAGCTTTGAACAGCCCTATGGCTACACCTTC
>TRBV7-3|TRBD2|TRBJ2-1|-
CASSSGLAGGVDEQFF
TGTGCCAGCAGCTCTGGACTAGCGGGAGGGGTAGATGAGCAGTTCTTC
>TRBV6-2/TRBV6-3|-|TRBJ2-7|-
CASSYQVGPYEQYF
TGTGCCAGCAGTTACCAGGTGGGGCCCTACGAGCAGTACTTC
>TRBV5-1|TRBD1|TRBJ2-1|-
CASSLAGTGIYNEQFF
TGCGCCAGCAGCTTGGCGGGGACAGGGATATACAATGAGCAGTTCTTC
>TRBV5-1|TRBD2|TRBJ2-5|-
CASSLMPTSLGTKETQYF
TGCGCCAGCAGCTTAATGCCAACGTCCTTAGGGACTAAAGAGACCCAGTACTTC
>TRBV3-1/TRBV3-2|-|TRBJ1-5|-
CASSLRSSNQPQHF
TGTGCCAGCAGCCTTCGGAGTAGCAATCAGCCCCAGCATTTT
>TRBV30|TRBD1|TRBJ1-6|-
CAWSPRYRGLSPLHF
TGTGCCTGGAGCCCTCGGTACAGGGGACTCTCACCCCTCCACTTT
>TRBV6-6|-|TRBJ2-5|-
CASSSLVEETQYF
TGTGCCAGCAGTTCCCTAGTGGAAGAGACCCAGTACTTC
>TRBV5-1|-|TRBJ2-3|-
CASSPGGGLITSTDTQYF
TGCGCCAGCAGCCCAGGAGGTGGGCTGATCACTAGCACAGATACGCAGTATTTT
>TRBV6-1|-|TRBJ2-1|-
CASSEVQGNEQFF
TGTGCCAGCAGTGAAGTACAGGGCAATGAGCAGTTCTTC
>TRBV19|TRBD1|TRBJ2-7|-
CASSITGQGRYEQYF
TGTGCCAGTAGTATAACGGGACAGGGGAGATACGAGCAGTACTTC
>TRBV19|-|TRBJ2-3|-
CASTGGGVGTDTQYF
TGTGCCAGTACGGGCGGAGGGGTTGGCACAGATACGCAGTATTTT
>TRBV5-6|TRBD2|TRBJ2-3|-
CASSFLMTSGSTDTQYF
TGTGCCAGCAGCTTTCTTATGACTAGCGGTAGCACAGATACGCAGTATTTT
>TRBV3-1/TRBV3-2|TRBD1|TRBJ2-5|-
CASSTGGKETQYF
TGTGCCAGTTCAACAGGGGGCAAGGAGACCCAGTACTTC
>TRBV28|TRBD2|TRBJ2-7|-
CASSLSWGGTYEQYF
TGTGCCAGCAGTCTAAGTTGGGGGGGGACCTACGAGCAGTACTTC
>TRBV9|-|TRBJ2-3|-
CASSHISGERWGTDTQYF
TGTGCCAGCAGCCATATTTCGGGGGAGCGGTGGGGCACAGATACGCAGTATTTT
>TRBV4-1|TRBD2|TRBJ2-6|-
CASSQRLAGGGANVLTF
TGCGCCAGCAGCCAAAGACTAGCGGGAGGTGGGGCCAACGTCCTGACTTTC
>TRBV6-5|TRBD1|TRBJ1-2|few
CASSYLRTGGSYGYTF
TGTGCCAGCAGTTACCTAAGGACAGGGGGTTCCTATGGCTACACCTTC
>TRBV18|-|TRBJ2-5|-
CASSPGLGGETQYF
TGTGCCAGCTCACCTGGACTAGGGGGTGAGACCCAGTACTTC
>TRBV7-2|-|TRBJ2-7|-
CASSLERMGEQYF
TGTGCCAGCAGCTTAGAGCGGATGGGCGAGCAGTACTTC
>TRBV6-5|TRBD1|TRBJ1-5|few
CASRRQTGDNQPQHF
TGTGCCAGCAGGCGACAGACAGGGGACAATCAGCCCCAGCATTTT
>TRBV2|-|TRBJ1-1|few
CASSSEGIGTEAFF
TGTGCCAGCAGTTCGGAGGGGATAGGGACTGAAGCTTTCTTT
>TRBV6-5|-|TRBJ1-1|-
CASRTPIRGTEAFF
TGTGCCAGCAGGACCCCCATCAGGGGCACTGAAGCTTTCTTT
>TRBV14|TRBD2|TRBJ2-1|once
CASSQTSDNYNEQFF
TGTGCCAGCAGCCAAACTAGCGACAATTACAATGAGCAGTTCTTC
>TRBV6-5|TRBD2|TRBJ2-7|once
CASSLAGEGSYEQYF
TGTGCCAGCAGCCTAGCGGGAGAGGGGTCCTACGAGCAGTACTTC
>TRBV18|-|TRBJ2-1|-
CASSPFAEAYNEQFF
TGTGCCAGCTCACCCTTCGCGGAGGCCTACAATGAGCAGTTCTTC
>TRBV15|-|TRBJ2-1|once
CATSRDFGEQFF
TGTGCCACCAGCAGAGATTTCGGTGAGCAGTTCTTC
>TRBV2|TRBD1|TRBJ2-7|-
CASSAGSGTGAYEQYF
TGTGCCAGCAGTGCGGGGTCCGGGACAGGGGCCTACGAGCAGTACTTC
>TRBV6-5|TRBD1|TRBJ1-1|-
CASSTTRQGRTEAFF
TGTGCCAGCAGTACTACAAGACAGGGGAGGACTGAAGCTTTCTTT
>TRBV5-6|TRBD2|TRBJ2-1|-
CASSIVAGSYNEQFF
TGTGCCAGCAGCATAGTAGCGGGATCATACAATGAGCAGTTCTTC
>TRBV5-1|-|TRBJ2-7|-
CASSLGPPGNEQYF
TGCGCCAGCAGCTTGGGACCCCCGGGGAACGAGCAGTACTTC
>TRBV7-2|-|TRBJ1-2|once
CASSPLSYGYTF
TGTGCCAGCAGCCCCCTTAGCTATGGCTACACCTTC
>TRBV5-1|-|TRBJ1-1|-
CASSLVQGRNTEAFF
TGCGCCAGCAGCTTGGTCCAGGGTCGGAACACTGAAGCTTTCTTT
>TRBV3-1/TRBV3-2|TRBD1|TRBJ2-5|-
CASSPVPGQGTQETQYF
TGTGCCAGCAGCCCGGTCCCGGGACAGGGAACGCAAGAGACCCAGTACTTC
>TRBV7-3|TRBD2|TRBJ2-2|-
CASSPHASGRTGELFF
TGTGCCAGCAGCCCGCATGCTAGCGGAAGGACCGGGGAGCTGTTTTTT
>TRBV2|TRBD1|TRBJ1-1|-
CASRQGQGNTEAFF
TGTGCCAGCAGGCAAGGACAGGGAAACACTGAAGCTTTCTTT
>TRBV5-1|TRBD2|TRBJ2-2|-
CASSVPSGSTGELFF
TGCGCCAGCAGCGTCCCTAGCGGGAGTACCGGGGAGCTGTTTTTT
>TRBV6-2/TRBV6-3|-|TRBJ2-7|-
CASSYASIYEQYF
TGTGCCAGCAGTTACGCCAGTATCTACGAGCAGTACTTC
>TRBV19|-|TRBJ1-1|few
CASSIAGRWNTEAFF
TGTGCCAGTAGTATTGCGGGACGGTGGAACACTGAAGCTTTCTTT
>TRBV18|-|TRBJ1-6|-
CASSPPSLVGAHSPLHF
TGTGCCAGCTCACCACCGTCCCTGGTGGGGGCGCATTCACCCCTCCACTTT
>TRBV28|-|TRBJ1-2|-
CASSLGGQGANYGYTF
TGTGCCAGCAGTTTGGGAGGTCAGGGAGCTAACTATGGCTACACCTTC
>TRBV3-1/TRBV3-2|-|TRBJ2-7|once
CATKGDNSYEQYF
TGTGCCACAAAAGGGGATAATTCCTACGAGCAGTACTTC
>TRBV28|TRBD2|TRBJ2-1|-
CASSLDLAGEDEQFF
TGTGCCAGCAGTTTAGATCTAGCGGGAGAGGATGAGCAGTTCTTC
>TRBV5-1|TRBD1|TRBJ2-3|-
CASSPWTGARSTDTQYF
TGCGCCAGCAGCCCCTGGACAGGGGCCAGGAGCACAGATACGCAGTATTTT
>TRBV24-1|-|TRBJ1-4|-
CATSDHNPTSNEKLFF
TGTGCCACCAGTGACCACAACCCGACATCTAATGAAAAACTGTTTTTT
>TRBV19|TRBD2|TRBJ2-5|-
CASSLGLAGPQVAQYF
TGTGCCAGTAGTCTGGGACTAGCGGGCCCCCAGGTGGCCCAGTACTTC
>TRBV18|-|TRBJ2-7|-
CASSPASHSYEQYF
TGTGCCAGCTCACCCGCGAGTCACTCCTACGAGCAGTACTTC
>TRBV6-2/TRBV6-3|TRBD2|TRBJ2-1|-
CASSYGLAGDYEQFF
TGTGCCAGCAGTTACGGCCTAGCGGGAGACTATGAGCAGTTCTTC
>TRBV6-2/TRBV6-3|TRBD2|TRBJ2-3|once
CASSSLSTSGRASDTQYF
TGTGCCAGCAGTTCCCTCTCGACTAGCGGGAGAGCATCAGATACGCAGTATTTT
>TRBV28|-|TRBJ1-2|once
CASSFGGDPLYGYTF
TGTGCCAGCAGTTTTGGAGGGGACCCGCTCTATGGCTACACCTTC
>TRBV6-5|-|TRBJ2-2|-
CASSHVRTGELFF
TGTGCCAGCAGTCACGTTAGAACCGGGGAGCTGTTTTTT